The sequence of this T cell receptor beta chain was determined in a study of shared clonotypes between healthy human individuals. Study results and caveats: It was the non-shared clonotypes that had lower generation probabilities than clonotypes shared by all four donors.

With V trimmed by 7 bases and J by 2 bases, 2 bases remained unmatched. The CDR3 runs to 15 residues. The germline V gene encodes CDR1 SNHLY and CDR2 FYNNEI. The naive CD8 population came from CD45RO-negative cells selected for CCR7, without terminally differentiated effector memory CD45RA+ cells. Generated by immunoSEQ multiplex PCR, the TCRdb table keeps only in-frame clones and is missing some. The sample includes more than 2 million clones, just over 90% of them seen just once. About this clone: The target antigen is unknown.

The source is a man in his late teens or twenties in good health. Some clones in this sample may be carry-over from other donors' samples. Sequencing was performed on naive CD8+ T cells from PBMCs. The chain recombines TRBV2 with TRBJ2-1, with 13 positions matching TRBD2. In nucleotides, the CDR3 is TGTGCCAGCACCGGGACTAGCGGGACCTACAATGAGCAGTTCTTC. Translating it yields CASTGTSGTYNEQFF.